This TCR beta chain stems from a study of T-cell reconstitution after alpha-beta-depleted transplantation in children. Unique molecular identifiers were used in preparing the TCRbeta library. TCRdb used MiXCR to reprocess the PCR reads, holding one entry per CDR3 protein. The sample gives almost 600,000 distinct CDR3 sequences, 25% to 30% of which show up once; approximately 39% is in the top ten. As concerns this clonotype: Its specificity is not known.

V was shortened by 0 bases and J by 5 bases, with 12 bases between the two germline ends. The CDR3 is 15 amino acids. In germline, CDR1 is SGHRS, CDR2 YFSETQ. General study findings and limits: Some patients' high day-60 TCRbeta diversity was attributed to recipient cells surviving conditioning. Diversity and T-cell counts at one year after transplant derived mostly from new T cells. Two months or so post-transplant, alpha-beta T cells reportedly derived from several hundred expanded graft clones.

This sequence joins TRBV5-1 and TRBJ2-1; either TRBD1 or TRBD2 may supply D (5 bases each). This TCR was recovered from a boy under three years old with Wiskott-Aldrich syndrome, due to receive a stem cell transplant. The specimen was PBMCs, collected before TCRalphabeta/CD19-depleted stem cell transplant. The chain's CDR3 is CASSLDPGTNNEQFF. The CDR3 DNA is TGCGCCAGCAGCTTGGACCCGGGGACGAACAATGAGCAGTTCTTC.